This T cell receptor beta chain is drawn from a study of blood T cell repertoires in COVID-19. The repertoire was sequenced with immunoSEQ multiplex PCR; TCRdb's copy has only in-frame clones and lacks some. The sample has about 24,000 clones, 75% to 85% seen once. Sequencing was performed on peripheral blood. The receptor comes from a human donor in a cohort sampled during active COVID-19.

CDR3 sequence reads: CASSAHGSRYEQYF. The CDR3 DNA sequence: TGTGCCAGCAGCGCTCACGGGAGTAGGTACGAGCAGTACTTC. The chain combines TRBV11-3 with TRBJ2-7, with D tentatively TRBD2 (6 bases). The germline V gene encodes CDR1 SGHNT and CDR2 YENEEA. Trimming took off 5 bases at V and 4 bases at J, with 15 bases between the two ends. The CDR3 length is 14 residues.